Detailed here is one T cell receptor beta chain. No cognate antigen has been identified for it. Base qualities were left out, and no much larger clone turns up one base away. The sample is drawn from a study of blood T cell repertoires in COVID-19 (dated by TCRdb to 2020 to 2022). With respect to the entire study: Collaborator samples came from the United States, Italy and Spain and covered acute and convalescent phases of COVID-19. The material from the prospective study consisted of cDNA or gDNA derived from T cells, B-cell-depleted T cells, or PBMCs. Deeply sampled blood TCRbeta repertoires from subjects exposed to, actively infected with, or recovered from COVID-19 were included in the dataset. The repertoires were released in a freely available public database intended as a resource for research on the immune response to SARS-CoV-2. Samples were obtained from the ongoing ImmuneRACE study (first 160 participants) and from 1,254 subjects provided by 6 global collaborators. The sample metadata nearly always contained a de-identified subject ID, COVID-19 status, age in years and sex. Where available, HLA class I and class II types were taken from metadata supplied by the sample provider and were not determined by assay-based typing. Overall results and qualifications from the work: The quantity of clinical and demographic metadata differed by source and by participant and was supplied without curation.

As encoded in the germline V gene, CDR1 is MDHEN while CDR2 is SYDVKM. The junction shows trimming of 4 bases on V and 3 bases on J, and the gene matches do not reach 6 bases of it. The CDR3 measures 14 amino acids from cysteine to phenylalanine. Solely the CDR3 DNA is kept, with 42 bases framed from the first base. TCRbeta CDR3 regions were amplified from genomic DNA using the immunoSEQ Assay, a bias-controlled multiplex PCR. In the paper's pipeline: The number of nucleated cells in each sample was estimated by amplification of reference gene primers within the assay. To quantify the absolute abundance of each unique TCRbeta CDR3 rearrangement, sequence reads were collapsed and filtered. For each sample, productive Simpson clonality was calculated as the square root of Simpson's diversity index across productive rearrangements. TCRdb's version of the immuneACCESS table is confined to in-frame rearrangements and falls short of the full clone set. An unresolved V gene accounts for under half of the shortfall where checked; the remainder is of unknown origin. The V and J calls and the clone size are those of that table, but D and trimming were determined from the DNA. This sample holds approximately 99,000 clones; more than 70% were observed only once. The ten top clones hold around 13% of the sample.

The collaborating institutions used their own protocols to collect whole blood in K2EDTA tubes. For TCRbeta analysis, collaborators shipped samples in one of three forms: frozen whole blood, isolated PBMCs, or DNA extracted from either of those sample types. The sample consisted of peripheral blood. The rearrangement combines TRBV28 with TRBJ2-7, with 7 central nucleotides matching TRBD1. The receptor comes from a woman aged 60-70 years in a cohort sampled during active or convalescent COVID-19. The CDR3 region: CASSSPGTDYEQYF. The nucleotides are TGTGCCAGCAGTTCACCCGGGACAGACTACGAGCAGTACTTC. The CDR3, completed at both ends by the reference TRBV28 and TRBJ2-7 genes, gives the full variable domain DVKVTQSSRYLVKRTGEKVFLECVQDMDHENMFWYRQDPGLGLRLIYFSYDVKMKEKGDIPEGYSVSREKKERFSLILESASTNQTSMYLCASSSPGTDYEQYFGPGTRLTVT.